The text below deals with one TCR beta chain. Its antigen is unknown. The data are from a study of T cell responses to AZD1222 COVID-19 vaccine. Method: immunoSEQ multiplex PCR; TCRdb's copy keeps in-frame clones and lacks some. The table lists approximately 77,000 clones, roughly nine tenths of them singletons. Points from the study as a whole: Rises in breadth and depth of Spike-specific TCRs came after two AZD1222 doses.

Per the germline V gene, CDR1 is WNHNN and CDR2 is SYGVQD (reference sequence). Trimming stripped 0 bases from V and 11 bases from J, with 16 bases between. CDR3 length equals 14 residues. The specimen comprised peripheral blood, sampled 28 days after the second AZD1222 dose. The genes are TRBV10-1 and TRBJ1-1; the D gene is possibly TRBD1 (5 bases). The clonotype comes from an adult who received the AZD1222 COVID-19 vaccine. The CDR3 DNA reads TGCGCCAGCAGTGAGTCGGAGGGGCGAGGGCGGGCTTTCTTT. This gives the protein CASSESEGRGRAFF.